The text below deals with one TCR beta chain. The target antigen is unknown. If patients had other autoimmune diseases, uncontrolled infections, pregnancy or lactation, they were excluded. This record belongs to a study of Graves' ophthalmopathy and Graves' hyperthyroidism. Points from the study as a whole: Blood also carried most expanded thyroid clonotypes exceeding 0.001 frequency.

In germline, CDR1 is MDHEN, CDR2 SYDVKM. Deletions cut 6 bases from V and 0 bases from J, with 18 bases between. The CDR3 is 17 residues long. Amplification from RNA transcripts yielded the TCR beta CDR3 regions. RT-PCR was first run with HTBI primers, then multiplex PCR in a second round. Via MiXCR, TCRdb re-called the multiplex PCR reads, giving one row per CDR3 protein. The repertoire consists of 620,000 or so distinct CDR3 sequences, with around a fifth occurring once and the leading ten covering approximately 7%. Material for sequencing was peripheral blood. This clonotype was sampled from a woman younger than 35 with stable Graves' hyperthyroidism. Some clones in this sample may be carry-over from other donors' samples. The V and J genes are TRBV28 and TRBJ1-5; D may be TRBD1 (5 bases). The DNA of the CDR3 is TGTGCCAGCAGCCGAGGGGCCGTAGGTTATAGCAATCAGCCCCAGCATTTT. Its translation is CASSRGAVGYSNQPQHF.